Detailed here is one T cell receptor beta chain. This specimen belongs to a study of blood T cell repertoires in COVID-19. Study context: The United States, Italy and Spain provided the acute and convalescent COVID-19 samples.

Assay: immunoSEQ multiplex PCR; the TCRdb copy retains only in-frame clones and omits some. The sample lists 120,000 or so clones; more than 60% were seen once. Germline loops: CDR1 ENHRY, CDR2 SYGVKD. The CDR3 loop spans 17 amino acids. V dropped 3 bases and J dropped 4; count of bases not matched to a gene: 12. The chain couples TRBV10-3 to TRBJ1-2; 9 bases align to TRBD1. This receptor was identified in a woman between 70 and 85 years old with acute or convalescent COVID-19. The sequencing sample was made of peripheral blood. CDR3: CAISEGPHRGLGYGYTF. For the CDR3, the DNA is TGTGCCATCAGTGAAGGGCCCCACAGGGGGCTGGGCTATGGCTACACCTTC.